These 10 T cell receptor beta chains were all obtained from the same sample, sequenced in a study of CD8 T cells in ankylosing spondylitis. Study results and limitations: Within ankylosing spondylitis blood, a TCR beta motif made up of eight highly homologous variants appeared to be characteristic.

Each CDR3 protein gets one entry after TCRdb re-called the 5' RACE reads with MiXCR. The data contain fewer than 550,000 distinct CDR3 sequences, about 5.4% of them singletons. These receptors have no known antigen. Sequencing used blood, either unsorted or a sorted T cell fraction (not recorded which). Source of these receptors: a male donor with ankylosing spondylitis.

This clonotype was recorded at least ten times. The V and J genes are TRBV20-1 and TRBJ2-3; D gene ambiguous. The germline CDR1 and CDR2 sequences are DFQATT and SNEGSKA (reference sequence). The CDR3 covers 12 residues. Trimming took off 2 bases at V and 5 bases at J, with 8 bases between the two ends. The CDR3 protein is CSARFLLDTQYF. CDR3 sequence (DNA): TGCAGTGCTAGATTCCTACTAGATACGCAGTATTTT.

With regard to this clonotype: Since a much larger clone is just one base distant, this may be a read error. The chain has TRBV7-6 and TRBJ1-4; D remains ambiguous. CDR1 is SGHVS and CDR2 is FNYEAQ in the germline V gene. This CDR3 is 13 amino acids long. CDR3 loop: CVSSSEVAEKLFF. In DNA form, the CDR3 reads TGTGTCAGCAGCTCCGAGGTGGCTGAAAAACTGTTTTTT. Full variable domain (missing parts from reference TRBV7-6 and TRBJ1-4): GAGVSQSPRYKVTKRGQDVALRCDPISGHVSLYWYRQALGQGPEFLTYFNYEAQQDKSGLPNDRFSAERPEGSISTLTIQRTEQRDSAMYRCVSSSEVAEKLFFGSGTQLSVL.

This clonotype was counted many times. This chain uses TRBV6-1 with TRBJ1-5, with a tentative D call TRBD1 (5 bases). The length of the CDR3 is 15 residues. Trimming removed 5 bases at V and 5 bases at J, with 16 bases between. Germline assignment: CDR1 MNHNS and CDR2 SASEGT. The CDR3 is CASSTGLRGDQPQHF. The CDR3 DNA reads as TGTGCCAGCAGTACGGGACTTCGGGGCGATCAGCCCCAGCATTTT.

CDR3 sequence: CASSLENRQAEQFF. The CDR3 DNA is TGTGCCAGCAGCTTAGAAAACCGACAGGCCGAGCAGTTCTTC. The chain combines TRBV7-2 with TRBJ2-1; possibly TRBD1 for D (6 bases). The V end was cut by 1 base, the J end by 10 bases, with 14 bases between. The CDR3 is 14 amino acids. Per the germline V gene, CDR1 is SGHTA and CDR2 is FQGNSA.

The gene calls are TRBV3-1 and TRBJ2-2; D is ambiguous. The CDR3 consists of 13 residues. The ends were cut back, 6 bases at V and 5 bases at J, with 10 bases in the middle. Germline CDR1 reads LGHDT; CDR2 reads YNNKEL (reference sequence). The CDR3 DNA sequence: TGTGCCAGCAGAATTCCCGTAACCGGGGAGCTGTTTTTT. It specifies CASRIPVTGELFF.

This clonotype was counted only a few times. V usage is TRBV18 and J usage is TRBJ2-5, with D uncertain. The CDR3 covers 15 residues. Germline CDR1 KGHSH, CDR2 LQKENI. Trimming left V 2 bases short and J 5 bases short, with 15 bases between. This CDR3 reads CASSPMQKTRETQYF. DNA of the CDR3: TGTGCCAGCTCACCAATGCAGAAGACCCGGGAGACCCAGTACTTC. Complete variable domain (other parts from reference TRBV18 and TRBJ2-5): NAGVMQNPRHLVRRRGQEARLRCSPMKGHSHVYWYRQLPEEGLKFMVYLQKENIIDESGMPKERFSAEFPKEGPSILRIQQVVRGDSAAYFCASSPMQKTRETQYFGPGTRLLVL.

In its sample, this clonotype was seen many times. CDR3 loop: CASSSGAFETQYF. Here the CDR3 DNA reads TGTGCCAGCAGCTCCGGGGCCTTTGAGACCCAGTACTTC. The chain joins TRBV11-2 to TRBJ2-5; D tentatively reads TRBD1 or TRBD2 (5 bases each). This CDR3 has 13 amino acids. Germline V lookup: CDR1 SGHAT, CDR2 FQNNGV. The V gene lost 4 bases and the J gene lost 5 bases, with 11 bases spanning the gap.

This clonotype occurred many times. CDR3 amino acids: CASSFSAGGNYGYTF. The CDR3 DNA is TGTGCCAGCAGTTTCTCGGCAGGGGGGAACTATGGCTACACCTTC. The gene calls are TRBV27 and TRBJ1-2; TRBD1 matches 7 bases. The CDR3 loop spans 15 amino acids. The trim removed 3 bases at V and 2 bases at J, leaving 6 bases unmatched. Germline loops: CDR1 MNHEY, CDR2 SMNVEV (reference sequence).

This clonotype was seen repeatedly, ten times or more. V and J are TRBV29-1 and TRBJ2-5; D is undetermined. The CDR3 spans 13 residues. V was shortened by 4 bases and J by 1 base, with 10 bases between the two germline ends. CDR1 and CDR2 (germline): SQVTM, ANQGSEA. The CDR3 bases are TGCAGCGTTGCTTCGCCGTCCCAAGAGACCCAGTACTTC. It encodes CSVASPSQETQYF.

The rearrangement links TRBV5-4 to TRBJ2-5; D gene uncertain. This CDR3 has 15 residues. With 4 bases removed from V and 4 bases from J, the gap between germline ends came to 17 bases. Germline CDR1 SGHNT, CDR2 YYREEE (reference sequence). CDR3 nucleotide sequence: TGTGCCAGCAGCCCCACGGCAGCCCTCGGAGAGACCCAGTACTTC. Translated: CASSPTAALGETQYF.